One and the same sample provided the 13 T cell receptor beta chains below, sequenced in a study of control samples from healthy donors and cancer patients. The assay was immunoSEQ multiplex PCR, and TCRdb's table has in-frame clones only and misses some. The table includes approximately 49,000 clones, roughly nine tenths detected once. The sample taken for sequencing was PBMCs. These receptors came from a man in his forties or fifties with colorectal cancer.

The gene calls are TRBV5-1 and TRBJ2-7; D gene unclear. Per germline, CDR1 SGHRS and CDR2 YFSETQ. V lost 3 bases, J lost 0 bases, and 19 bases lay in between. This CDR3 is 17 amino acids long. The CDR3 region has the DNA TGCGCCAGCAGCTCAAGGTTAGCAGGCGGTCTCTCCTACGAGCAGTACTTC. Its translation: CASSSRLAGGLSYEQYF.

The chain joins TRBV19 to TRBJ1-1; 9 bases line up with TRBD1. This CDR3 contains 13 residues. CDR1 is LNHDA, CDR2 SQIVND, per germline (reference sequence). V gave up 6 bases and J gave up 5 bases; unmatched junction bases: 4. The CDR3 region is CASRGQGDTEAFF. CDR3 in DNA: TGTGCCAGTAGGGGACAGGGTGATACTGAAGCTTTCTTT.

V is TRBV28 and J is TRBJ1-5; 8 bases align to TRBD1. Germline CDR1 is MDHEN and CDR2 is SYDVKM. V was pared by 4 bases and J by 2 bases, with 7 bases of the junction left unmatched. The CDR3 length is 16 residues. DNA for the CDR3: TGTGCCAGCAGTTCCGTGGACAGGGTAGGCAATCAGCCCCAGCATTTT. It translates to CASSSVDRVGNQPQHF.

The gene calls are TRBV4-1 and TRBJ1-6; D gene unclear. The germline V gene has CDR1 MGHRA and CDR2 YSYEKL. The CDR3 runs to 15 residues. The germline V and J ends were trimmed by 2 bases and 7 bases, with 12 bases remaining between them. CDR3 nucleotide sequence: TGCGCCAGCAGCCAATCGCACAGCCAGAATTCACCCCTCCACTTT. Translating it yields CASSQSHSQNSPLHF.

CDR3 amino acids: CASSQRLAGPYEQYF. CDR3 coding DNA: TGTGCCAGCAGCCAAAGACTAGCGGGACCCTACGAGCAGTACTTC. This rearrangement joins TRBV3-1 (or the pseudogene TRBV3-2) to TRBJ2-7; 11 positions match TRBD2. The J segment lost 2 bases and the V segment lost 2 bases, leaving 2 bases of the junction unmatched. The CDR3 length is 15 residues. Per germline, CDR1 LGHDT and CDR2 YNNKEL (reference sequence).

This clone was picked up one time. This chain links TRBV6-2 or TRBV6-3 with TRBJ2-1; D gene ambiguous. Germline V CDR1 and CDR2: MNHEY, SVGEGT. The CDR3 has 14 residues. V was cut by 0 bases and J by 4 bases, with 7 bases left in between. CDR3 sequence reads: CASSYSSRYNEQFF. Written as DNA, the CDR3 is TGTGCCAGCAGTTACTCGAGCCGATACAATGAGCAGTTCTTC.

The chain combines TRBV18 with TRBJ2-1; no clear D. This CDR3 is built from 14 residues. Germline V CDR1 and CDR2: KGHSH, LQKENI. Deletions cut 1 base from V and 3 bases from J, with 7 bases between. The CDR3 DNA is TGTGCCAGCTCACCACAACCCAGCTACAATGAGCAGTTCTTC. Its translation: CASSPQPSYNEQFF.

This clone has just one count. The chain carries TRBV5-4 and TRBJ2-2; maybe TRBD2 (5 bases). Trimming stripped 2 bases from V and 1 base from J, with 6 bases between. In germline, CDR1 is SGHNT, CDR2 YYREEE (reference sequence). CDR3 length equals 14 residues. CDR3 nucleotide sequence: TGTGCCAGCAGCTTTGAGGGGAACACCGGGGAGCTGTTTTTT. This gives the protein CASSFEGNTGELFF.

The chain employs TRBV6-2 or TRBV6-3 and TRBJ2-3; D possibly matches TRBD1 or TRBD2 (5 bases each). CDR3 size: 17 residues. Germline values: CDR1 MNHEY, CDR2 SVGEGT. V was pared by 5 bases and J by 0 bases, with 18 bases between. The CDR3 DNA follows: TGTGCCAGCAGTAAGCATGGGACGGTTACTAGCACAGATACGCAGTATTTT. It yields the protein CASSKHGTVTSTDTQYF.

The chain carries TRBV10-3 and TRBJ1-4; maybe TRBD1 (6 bases). This CDR3 is 16 amino acids long. Trimming shortened V by 6 bases and J by 8 bases, and 22 bases separated the two germline ends. Germline loops: CDR1 ENHRY, CDR2 SYGVKD. The CDR3 DNA follows: TGTGCCATCAGCCGGGGAGGCTCCAGGGGTCGAGAAAAACTGTTTTTT. It is translated as CAISRGGSRGREKLFF.

This chain uses TRBV29-1 with TRBJ2-7; D possibly uses TRBD1 or TRBD2 (5 bases each). Germline V gives CDR1 SQVTM, CDR2 ANQGSEA. The V gene lost 3 bases and the J gene lost 5 bases, with 14 bases spanning the gap. There are 13 residues in the CDR3. The CDR3 region is CSVDGTVPNEQYF. The CDR3 region has the DNA TGCAGCGTTGATGGGACCGTCCCTAACGAGCAGTACTTC.

This clone has a handful of counts. The chain recombines TRBV2 with TRBJ2-1; TRBD2 matches at 7 bases. The CDR3 is made up of 16 amino acids. With 5 bases clipped from V and 10 bases from J, the junction kept 17 bases outside the gene matches. Germline loops: CDR1 SNHLY, CDR2 FYNNEI. The CDR3 reads CASSQRVAGPSLEQFF. In nucleotides, the CDR3 is TGTGCCAGCAGTCAAAGGGTAGCGGGCCCTTCGTTGGAGCAGTTCTTC.

This clone appeared once. CDR3 loop: CASSLLGTAPGELFF. The CDR3 nucleotides read TGTGCCAGCAGTTTACTGGGGACTGCGCCCGGGGAGCTGTTTTTT. The chain couples TRBV27 to TRBJ2-2, with D perhaps TRBD2 (6 bases). This CDR3 contains 15 residues. CDR1 is MNHEY and CDR2 is SMNVEV in the germline V gene (reference sequence). Trimming left V 2 bases short and J 6 bases short, with 13 bases between.